This TCR beta chain is from a study of blood T cell repertoires in COVID-19. The table came from immunoSEQ multiplex PCR; TCRdb's copy has only in-frame clones and leaves some out. The sample lists 100,000 or so clones, nearly 90% seen once, with around 6% in the top ten. The CDR3 consists of 14 residues. Trimming pared 5 bases from V and 2 bases from J, leaving 13 bases between. Germline-derived CDR1 and CDR2 are SGHRS and YFSETQ. The specimen was peripheral blood. This chain links TRBV5-1 with TRBJ2-5; D might be TRBD1 (6 bases). The clonotype originates from an older woman with acute or convalescent COVID-19. CDR3 sequence (DNA): TGCGCCAGCAGACCAGGGGTAGGGCAAGAGACCCAGTACTTC. Translating it yields CASRPGVGQETQYF.